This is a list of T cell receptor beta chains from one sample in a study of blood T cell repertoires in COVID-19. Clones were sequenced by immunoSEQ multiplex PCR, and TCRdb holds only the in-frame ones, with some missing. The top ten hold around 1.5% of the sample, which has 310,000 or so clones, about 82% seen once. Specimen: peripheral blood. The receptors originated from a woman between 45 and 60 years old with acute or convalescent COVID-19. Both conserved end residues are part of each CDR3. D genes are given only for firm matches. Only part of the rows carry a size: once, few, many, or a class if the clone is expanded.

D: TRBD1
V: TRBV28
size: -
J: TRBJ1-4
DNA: TGTGCCAGCAGTTCACGACAGGGACCGGAAAAACTGTTTTTT
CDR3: CASSSRQGPEKLFF

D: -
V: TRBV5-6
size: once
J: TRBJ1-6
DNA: TGTGCCAGCAGCTTGCCATTACGGGGGGCTTACTCCTATAATTCACCCCTCCACTTT
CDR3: CASSLPLRGAYSYNSPLHF

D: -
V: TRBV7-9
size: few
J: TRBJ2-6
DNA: TGTGCCAGCAGGCCGGCTGGGGCCAACGTCCTGACTTTC
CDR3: CASRPAGANVLTF

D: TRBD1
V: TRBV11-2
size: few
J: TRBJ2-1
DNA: TGTGCCAGCAGCTCCGGACAGGGGTACGACAATGAGCAGTTCTTC
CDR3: CASSSGQGYDNEQFF

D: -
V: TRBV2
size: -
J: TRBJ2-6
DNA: TGTGCCAGCAGGAACCCCTCTAGCAGTGGGGCCAACGTCCTGACTTTC
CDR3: CASRNPSSSGANVLTF

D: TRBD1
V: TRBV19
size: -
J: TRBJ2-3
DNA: TGTGCCAGTAGTAGAGGGACAGGGACAGATACGCAGTATTTT
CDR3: CASSRGTGTDTQYF

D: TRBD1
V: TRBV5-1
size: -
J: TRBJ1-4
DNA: TGCGCCAGCAGCCAACCCACAGGGGGCGGTGAAAAACTGTTTTTT
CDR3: CASSQPTGGGEKLFF

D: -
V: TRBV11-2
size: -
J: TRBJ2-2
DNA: TGTGCCAGCAGCCCGCGGACAGTCAGGAACACCGGGGAGCTGTTTTTT
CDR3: CASSPRTVRNTGELFF

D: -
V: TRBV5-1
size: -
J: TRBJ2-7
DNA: TGCGCCAGCAGCCCGAACCCGTACAACTACGAGCAGTACTTC
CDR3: CASSPNPYNYEQYF

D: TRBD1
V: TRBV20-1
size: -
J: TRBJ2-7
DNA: TGCAGTGCTAGTCGGACAGGGGGCGAGGAGCAGTACTTC
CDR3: CSASRTGGEEQYF

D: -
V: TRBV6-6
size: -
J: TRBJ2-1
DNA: TGTGCCAGCAGTCCCAACAGGGTCACTGGCAATGAGCAGTTCTTC
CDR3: CASSPNRVTGNEQFF

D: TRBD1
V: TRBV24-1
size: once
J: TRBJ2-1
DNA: TGTGCCACCAGTGATCCTACCGGGACAGGGGACTCTCGGTCCTACAATGAGCAGTTCTTC
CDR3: CATSDPTGTGDSRSYNEQFF

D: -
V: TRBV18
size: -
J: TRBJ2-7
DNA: TGTGCCAGCTCACCACTCTCGCAGGGGCTCCAGGAGCAGTACTTC
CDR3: CASSPLSQGLQEQYF

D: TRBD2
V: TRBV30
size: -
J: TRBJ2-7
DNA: TGTGCCTGGAGTGGGGGGACTAGCGGGAGGTCCCGCCTCAACGAGCAGTACTTC
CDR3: CAWSGGTSGRSRLNEQYF

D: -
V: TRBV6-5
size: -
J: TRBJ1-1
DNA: TGTGCCAGCAGTTACGCAACAGTCAAGGGGACTGAAGCTTTCTTT
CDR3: CASSYATVKGTEAFF

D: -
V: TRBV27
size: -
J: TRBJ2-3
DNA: TGTGCCAGCAGTGGATGGACTAGCACAGATACGCAGTATTTT
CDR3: CASSGWTSTDTQYF

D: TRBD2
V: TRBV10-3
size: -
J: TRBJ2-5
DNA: TGTGCCATCGGTCCGGCGGGAGGCATCGAGACCCAGTACTTC
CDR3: CAIGPAGGIETQYF

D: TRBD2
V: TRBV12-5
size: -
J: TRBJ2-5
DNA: TGTGCTAGTGGTAGCGGGAGGGCCGGGGAGACCCAGTACTTC
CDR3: CASGSGRAGETQYF

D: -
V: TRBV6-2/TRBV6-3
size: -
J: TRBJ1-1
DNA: TGTGCCAGCAGTCCCTCCCAGATGGGACACCGGAACACTGAAGCTTTCTTT
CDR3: CASSPSQMGHRNTEAFF

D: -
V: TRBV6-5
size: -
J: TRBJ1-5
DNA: TGTGCCAGCACAAGGGAGGGAGCCCAGCATTTT
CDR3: CASTREGAQHF